The present TCR beta chain was sequenced within a study of post-analysis software for immune sequencing data. Findings of the study overall: A few TRBV segments occurring more often in patients than controls included TRBV5-6, TRBV5-1 and TRBV20-1.

A note on this clonotype: Its matching antigen is unknown.

Unique molecular identifiers tagged the TCR beta cDNA libraries. Out of roughly 1 to 10 million T cells, roughly 0.5 million cDNA molecules were generated. TCRdb redid the calling of the PCR reads with MiXCR, one entry per CDR3 protein. Seen here are more than 350,000 distinct CDR3 sequences, approximately 38% observed once, and the top ten hold about 8%. The CDR3 consists of 14 residues. V was cut by 0 bases and J by 4 bases, with 9 bases left in between. Looked up from germline, CDR1 is PRHDT and CDR2 is FYEKMQ (reference sequence). The sequence was collected from a girl aged 2-10 years with multiple sclerosis. What was sequenced was blood. The V call is TRBV13, the J call TRBJ1-1; D is unclear. The CDR3 loop is CASSLGSWGTEAFF. CDR3 DNA: TGTGCCAGCAGCTTAGGGTCTTGGGGCACTGAAGCTTTCTTT. The full variable domain, with the rest looked up from reference TRBV13 and TRBJ1-1, is AAGVIQSPRHLIKEKRETATLKCYPIPRHDTVYWYQQGPGQDPQFLISFYEKMQSDKGSIPDRFSAQQFSDYHSELNMSSLELGDSALYFCASSLGSWGTEAFFGQGTRLTVV.